Listed below are T cell receptor beta chains from one sample, sequenced in a study of blood T cells in healthy people across ages. One entry per CDR3 protein, called by TCRdb with MiXCR from the 5' RACE reads. The sample shows 800,000 to 900,000 distinct CDR3 sequences, under 80% of them seen only once. The sequencing sample was made of blood. These receptors all come from a man aged 30 to 39 in good health. Both conserved end residues are part of each CDR3. A D gene is named only where the DNA matches it firmly. A row's size may be missing; if present it is once, few, many or a size class.

cdr3_nt cdr3_aa clone_size v_call d_call j_call cdr3_length
TGCAGTGCTAGATCTCCTAGCGGGGGGACGACCCAGTACTTC CSARSPSGGTTQYF NA TRBV20-1 TRBD2 TRBJ2-5 14
TGCAGTGCTAGAGATGCCGTTGGGAGGAGGGGCACTGAAGCTTTCTTT CSARDAVGRRGTEAFF NA TRBV20-1 NA TRBJ1-1 16
TGCAGTGCTAGACATTGGGGGGGACACTACAATGAGCAGTTCTTC CSARHWGGHYNEQFF NA TRBV20-1 NA TRBJ2-1 15
TGTGCCAGCAGCCTGGAAGCAAATGAAAAACTGTTTTTT CASSLEANEKLFF NA TRBV7-2 NA TRBJ1-4 13
TGTGCCAGCAGCTCCCCCAACGGCGTCTCCTACGAGCAGTACTTC CASSSPNGVSYEQYF NA TRBV7-9 NA TRBJ2-7 15
TGCAGTCACGAGCGGGAGCTAGATACGCAGTATTTT CSHERELDTQYF NA TRBV20-1 TRBD2 TRBJ2-3 12
TGCAGCGTTGCAGGAGGGTCGGGTCAGCCCCAGCATTTT CSVAGGSGQPQHF NA TRBV29-1 NA TRBJ1-5 13
TGTGCCAGCAGTTACTCCGGGACCTCGCTTGACATTCAGTACTTC CASSYSGTSLDIQYF few TRBV6-6 NA TRBJ2-4 15
TGTGCCTGCAGCCGATGGACTGCTCCCCAAGAGACCCAGTACTTC CACSRWTAPQETQYF NA TRBV9 NA TRBJ2-5 15
TGTGCCAGCAGTTTAAGGGACAGGGAAGTCCCGGATACGCAGTATTTT CASSLRDREVPDTQYF once TRBV27 TRBD1 TRBJ2-3 16
TGTGCCAGCAGCCCTTTAGGTCGGACTGGGGGCTCCTACGAGCAGTACTTC CASSPLGRTGGSYEQYF few TRBV4-2 NA TRBJ2-7 17
TGTGCCAGCAGTGCGCCGGGACTGGGGAATTCACCCCTCCACTTT CASSAPGLGNSPLHF NA TRBV6-5 NA TRBJ1-6 15
TGTGCCAGCAGCTTAGTCGTCACAGGGAGGGAGACCCAGTACTTC CASSLVVTGRETQYF few TRBV7-2 NA TRBJ2-5 15
TGCGCCACCGGGAACAGGGTACCCTCTGGAGCCAACGTCCTGACTTTC CATGNRVPSGANVLTF NA TRBV4-3 NA TRBJ2-6 16
TGTGCCTGGAGTCGACAGATTCAAGAGACCCAGTACTTC CAWSRQIQETQYF NA TRBV30 NA TRBJ2-5 13
TGTGCCAGCAGTTTCGGGGACGGCCTGGAGACCCAGTACTTC CASSFGDGLETQYF NA TRBV12-3/TRBV12-4 NA TRBJ2-5 14
TGCAGCGTTGTCAACTCCTACGAGCAGCACTTC CSVVNSYEQHF NA TRBV29-1 NA TRBJ2-4 11
TGTGCCAGCAGCTCAAACATAGCAGTCCTCTTTGGCGAGCAGTACTTC CASSSNIAVLFGEQYF NA TRBV7-2 NA TRBJ2-7 16
TGTGCCAGCAGCCCAACTCTAGGACTCAAGGCAGAAAAACTGTTTTTT CASSPTLGLKAEKLFF once TRBV14 NA TRBJ1-4 16
TGTGCCAGCAGCTTAGTAGGGTCCTACACAGATACGCAGTATTTT CASSLVGSYTDTQYF many TRBV7-2 NA TRBJ2-3 15
TGTGCCAGCAGCCCCGCCGTCGGCCAAGAGACCCAGTACTTC CASSPAVGQETQYF few TRBV7-9 NA TRBJ2-5 14
TGTGCAAGCAGTTGGACAGGGGGCCTTCAGCCCCAGCATTTT CASSWTGGLQPQHF NA TRBV27 TRBD1 TRBJ1-5 14
TGCGCCAGCAGCTTGGCCCCCGGTGAAGCTTTCTTT CASSLAPGEAFF NA TRBV5-1 NA TRBJ1-1 12
TGTGCCAGCAGCTGGCCCGGGACGGATGCAAACTATGGCTACACCTTC CASSWPGTDANYGYTF few TRBV7-9 NA TRBJ1-2 16
TGTGCCAGCAGTTTAGCGGGGGGGCCTGTGCAGTACTTC CASSLAGGPVQYF NA TRBV6-1 TRBD2 TRBJ2-7 13
TGTGCCAGCAGCAATCCCCCAGGGGGCACCTACAATGAGCAGTTCTTC CASSNPPGGTYNEQFF once TRBV3-1 TRBD1 TRBJ2-1 16
TGCAGCGTTGTCGTAGCGGGGGGGCCCCAAGAGACCCAGTACTTC CSVVVAGGPQETQYF NA TRBV29-1 TRBD2 TRBJ2-5 15
TGTGCCATCAGTGAGTCAGACAGGGAAGAGACCCAGTACTTC CAISESDREETQYF NA TRBV10-3 TRBD1 TRBJ2-5 14
TGCAGCTCCGGGGGGGCCGATTCCTACGAGCAGTACTTC CSSGGADSYEQYF few TRBV20-1 TRBD2 TRBJ2-7 13
TGTGCCAGCAGCCCCACTAGCGGGGGCTACTCCTACGAGCAGTACTTC CASSPTSGGYSYEQYF NA TRBV7-9 TRBD2 TRBJ2-7 16
TGTGCCAGCAGTTTCGGTAGCGGGGGGACCTACGAGCAGTACTTC CASSFGSGGTYEQYF NA TRBV7-2 TRBD2 TRBJ2-7 15
TGTGCCAGCAGCTTGTTGGGCCCGACCAACTATGGCTACACCTTC CASSLLGPTNYGYTF NA TRBV12-1 NA TRBJ1-2 15
TGTGCCAGCAGCGCCGGTTTGCCGGAGACCCAGTACTTC CASSAGLPETQYF NA TRBV25-1 NA TRBJ2-5 13
TGTGCCAGCAGCTCTAGGGGTTTGGGGAACACTGAAGCTTTCTTT CASSSRGLGNTEAFF NA TRBV7-2 NA TRBJ1-1 15
TGCGCCAGCAGCTCCGGGACAGGGGAAGACGAGCAGTACTTC CASSSGTGEDEQYF NA TRBV5-1 TRBD1 TRBJ2-7 14
TGTGCCAGCAGCTTAGGCGGGGGTCCCTCGGTCCAGCATTTT CASSLGGGPSVQHF NA TRBV7-3 NA TRBJ1-5 14
TGTGCCAGCAAGGCGGGGGCGGGAGATACGCAGTATTTT CASKAGAGDTQYF NA TRBV7-2 NA TRBJ2-3 13
TGTGCCAGCCAAATACGACAGGGAGTAGTCGTACTCCCGAGCTCCTATAATTCACCCCTCCACTTT CASQIRQGVVVLPSSYNSPLHF NA TRBV2 TRBD1 TRBJ1-6 22
TGTGCCAGCAGCTTAGTTGATGGGGACACTGAAGCTTTCTTT CASSLVDGDTEAFF once TRBV7-2 NA TRBJ1-1 14
TGTGCCAGCAGCAGACAGGCCGAGCAGTTCTTC CASSRQAEQFF NA TRBV12-3/TRBV12-4 NA TRBJ2-1 11
TGTGCCAGCAGCGCACCCAGCATCCGGGGCCAAGAGACCCAGTACTTC CASSAPSIRGQETQYF NA TRBV9 NA TRBJ2-5 16
TGTGCCAGCAGTCCCGGGGACAGGGATGGGTACGAGCAGTACTTC CASSPGDRDGYEQYF NA TRBV6-6 TRBD1 TRBJ2-7 15
TGTGCCAGCAGCTTAGCGTTCGGGGGGCGGGTAGAGACCCAGTACTTC CASSLAFGGRVETQYF NA TRBV7-2 NA TRBJ2-5 16
TGTGCCAGCAGTTACGCCGGGGCTTGGGGCAATGAGCAGTTCTTC CASSYAGAWGNEQFF once TRBV6-2/TRBV6-3 NA TRBJ2-1 15
TGTGCCAGCAGCTTATCACCAGGGATAAGTGGCTACACCTTC CASSLSPGISGYTF NA TRBV7-3 NA TRBJ1-2 14
TGTGCCAGCAGTTTACAGGGTCGGAGCAATCAGCCCCAGCATTTT CASSLQGRSNQPQHF NA TRBV28 NA TRBJ1-5 15
TGTGCCAGCAGTCCACCCTCCTATAATTCACCCCTCCACTTT CASSPPSYNSPLHF NA TRBV27 NA TRBJ1-6 14
TGCAGTGCTGGCAGTCTCTATGGCTACACCTTC CSAGSLYGYTF NA TRBV20-1 NA TRBJ1-2 11
TGTGCCAGCAGTCCGACTAGCACAGATACGCAGTATTTT CASSPTSTDTQYF many TRBV9 NA TRBJ2-3 13
TGTGCCAGCAGTTACACTTGGAGCACAGATACGCAGTATTTT CASSYTWSTDTQYF NA TRBV7-2 NA TRBJ2-3 14
TGCAGTGCTAGACGTAGCGGGGGTCCCGCTGAGCAGTTCTTC CSARRSGGPAEQFF NA TRBV20-1 TRBD2 TRBJ2-1 14
TGCAGTGCTAGGCCCTTGCGGGGACCTTCAGCAGATACGCAGTATTTT CSARPLRGPSADTQYF NA TRBV20-1 NA TRBJ2-3 16
TGCAGCGCCGGTACTAGCGGTGAGACCCAGTACTTC CSAGTSGETQYF many TRBV29-1 TRBD2 TRBJ2-5 12
TGCAGCGTTGTTGCGGTTAGCGGGAGAGCCAAAAACATTCAGTACTTC CSVVAVSGRAKNIQYF NA TRBV29-1 TRBD2 TRBJ2-4 16
TGTGCCAGCAGCCCCAAGGGGACTGCAGGTGATACGCAGTATTTT CASSPKGTAGDTQYF NA TRBV7-9 NA TRBJ2-3 15